Listed here are 8 T cell receptor beta chains from one sample, sequenced in a study of T cell changes during pregnancy in multiple sclerosis. Data came from immunoSEQ multiplex PCR; TCRdb stores just in-frame clones and leaves some out. The sample consists of some 64,000 clones, 91% of them appearing once. Specimen: peripheral blood, collected in the first trimester of pregnancy. The source of these receptors is a female donor with multiple sclerosis, enrolled in a pregnancy study.

The chain uses TRBV11-2 and TRBJ1-6, with D perhaps TRBD1 (5 bases). CDR3 length: 13 residues. V was trimmed by 4 bases and J by 9 bases, leaving 10 bases between them. Germline V gives CDR1 SGHAT, CDR2 FQNNGV. CDR3 sequence reads: CASSSSTGSPLHF. In DNA, the CDR3 is TGTGCCAGCAGCTCATCAACAGGTTCACCCCTCCACTTT.

This sequence joins TRBV7-2 and TRBJ2-2; TRBD2 aligns across 13 bases. Unmatched junction bases numbered 13, after V lost 5 bases and J lost 4 bases. This CDR3 region has 19 residues. CDR1 and CDR2 from the germline V gene are SGHTA and FQGNSA. CDR3 sequence (DNA): TGTGCCAGCAGCCAAACCGGGACTAGCGGGAAAGTGAGCACCGGGGAGCTGTTTTTT. It codes for CASSQTGTSGKVSTGELFF. Based on the CDR3 plus reference TRBV7-2 and TRBJ2-2, the full variable domain is GAGVSQSPSNKVTEKGKDVELRCDPISGHTALYWYRQSLGQGLEFLIYFQGNSAPDKSGLPSDRFSAERTGGSVSTLTIQRTQQEDSAVYLCASSQTGTSGKVSTGELFFGEGSRLTVL.

The rearrangement uses TRBV9 and TRBJ1-2; 9 bases are a match to TRBD1. Germline V CDR1 and CDR2: SGDLS, YYNGEE. Germline trimming cut 3 bases from V and 3 bases from J; bases unmatched to any gene: 9. The CDR3 has 16 amino acids. The CDR3 region is CASSGPLGQGHYGYTF. CDR3 sequence (DNA): TGTGCCAGCAGCGGACCTTTAGGACAGGGGCACTATGGCTACACCTTC.

The chain joins TRBV11-2 to TRBJ2-1, with D possibly being TRBD2 (5 bases). V lost 3 bases to trimming and J lost 8 bases, with 11 bases between them. This CDR3 region has 13 residues. Germline CDR1 reads SGHAT; CDR2 reads FQNNGV. The CDR3 region is CASSFTSRDEQFF. CDR3 bases: TGTGCCAGCAGCTTCACTAGTCGAGATGAGCAGTTCTTC.

V and J are TRBV28 and TRBJ2-2; no clear D gene. The length of the CDR3 is 17 residues. CDR1 and CDR2 from the germline V gene are MDHEN and SYDVKM. V lost 3 bases and J 6 bases, leaving 20 bases between the germline ends. The CDR3 DNA reads TGTGCCAGCAGTTTTCCCCTACAGACGCCGTTGTCCGGGGAGCTGTTTTTT. The encoded protein is CASSFPLQTPLSGELFF.

Turning to this clone: The sample has other DNA sequences that encode this CDR3 too. The chain couples TRBV19 to TRBJ2-3; 11 positions agree with TRBD2. The CDR3 covers 15 residues. With V trimmed by 3 bases and J by 3 bases, 2 bases remained unmatched. Germline values: CDR1 LNHDA, CDR2 SQIVND (reference sequence). This chain's CDR3 is CASSILAGGTDTQYF. Written as DNA, the CDR3 is TGTGCCAGTAGTATTTTAGCGGGAGGGACAGATACGCAGTATTTT.

This clone was observed once. The rearrangement uses TRBV9 and TRBJ2-5; D call uncertain. The DNA end is more similar to TRBJ2-7, so the J call may be wrong. Germline CDR1 and CDR2: SGDLS and YYNGEE. The CDR3 sequence is 14 residues long. CDR3 amino acids: CASSVGGSSYEQYF. For the CDR3, the DNA is TGTGCCAGCAGCGTAGGCGGTTCCTCCTACGAGCAGTACTTC.

The chain joins TRBV7-3 to TRBJ2-1, with 7 bases matching TRBD2. This CDR3 contains 15 residues. The trim removed 5 bases at V and 4 bases at J, leaving 8 bases unmatched. The germline gives CDR1 SGHTA, CDR2 FQGTGA. CDR3 in DNA: TGTGCCAGCAGCCTCTGGGGGAGGGATTACAATGAGCAGTTCTTC. It codes for CASSLWGRDYNEQFF.